A selection of T cell receptor beta chains follows, all from one sample in a study of blood T cell repertoires in COVID-19. Generated by immunoSEQ multiplex PCR, the TCRdb table keeps only in-frame clones and is missing some. Among some 270,000 clones, roughly 85% were seen once, and the ten largest hold approximately 11%. The sample was peripheral blood. These receptors were obtained from a woman aged 65 to 85 with acute or convalescent COVID-19. CDR3s include the opening cysteine and the closing phenylalanine or tryptophan. Each record gives: V gene, J gene, D gene, clone size, CDR3 protein, CDR3 DNA. D genes are given only for firm matches. Some rows mark clone size as missing; the rest say once, few, many or name a class of expanded clone.

v_call: TRBV18
j_call: TRBJ1-4
d_call: .
clone_size: .
cdr3_aa: CASSAQGGGREKLFF
cdr3_nt: TGTGCCAGCTCAGCGCAGGGCGGTGGTCGCGAAAAACTGTTTTTT

v_call: TRBV5-6
j_call: TRBJ2-2
d_call: TRBD2
clone_size: .
cdr3_aa: CASSPILAGGDGELFF
cdr3_nt: TGTGCCAGCAGCCCCATACTAGCGGGGGGCGACGGGGAGCTGTTTTTT

v_call: TRBV2
j_call: TRBJ2-7
d_call: .
clone_size: .
cdr3_aa: CAITPGVAAYEQYF
cdr3_nt: TGTGCCATCACCCCCGGAGTAGCGGCGTACGAGCAGTACTTC

v_call: TRBV6-5
j_call: TRBJ1-5
d_call: .
clone_size: .
cdr3_aa: CASRKQGWGNQPQHF
cdr3_nt: TGTGCCAGCAGAAAGCAGGGGTGGGGCAATCAGCCCCAGCATTTT

v_call: TRBV12-3/TRBV12-4
j_call: TRBJ2-1
d_call: .
clone_size: .
cdr3_aa: CASSLEGYEQFF
cdr3_nt: TGTGCCAGCAGTTTGGAGGGGTATGAGCAGTTCTTC

v_call: TRBV27
j_call: TRBJ1-1
d_call: TRBD1
clone_size: .
cdr3_aa: CASSGQGARGTEAFF
cdr3_nt: TGTGCCAGCAGTGGACAGGGGGCGAGGGGCACTGAAGCTTTCTTT

v_call: TRBV2
j_call: TRBJ2-7
d_call: .
clone_size: once
cdr3_aa: CASIWGSATYEQYF
cdr3_nt: TGTGCCAGCATCTGGGGTAGCGCTACCTACGAGCAGTACTTC

v_call: TRBV6-5
j_call: TRBJ2-5
d_call: TRBD2
clone_size: .
cdr3_aa: CASSYRRGGEETQYF
cdr3_nt: TGTGCCAGCAGTTACAGGCGCGGGGGGGAAGAGACCCAGTACTTC

v_call: TRBV6-6
j_call: TRBJ1-5
d_call: TRBD1
clone_size: .
cdr3_aa: CASSPDREQPQHF
cdr3_nt: TGTGCCAGCAGCCCGGACAGGGAGCAGCCCCAGCATTTT

v_call: TRBV30
j_call: TRBJ1-1
d_call: TRBD1
clone_size: .
cdr3_aa: CAWSLDRPTEAFF
cdr3_nt: TGTGCCTGGAGTCTGGACAGGCCAACTGAAGCTTTCTTT

v_call: TRBV6-5
j_call: TRBJ2-2
d_call: TRBD2
clone_size: .
cdr3_aa: CASTHGGRDGELFF
cdr3_nt: TGTGCCAGCACCCATGGCGGGAGGGACGGGGAGCTGTTTTTT

v_call: TRBV12-5
j_call: TRBJ1-1
d_call: .
clone_size: .
cdr3_aa: CASGPGATEAFF
cdr3_nt: TGTGCTAGTGGTCCGGGAGCCACCGAAGCTTTCTTT

v_call: TRBV18
j_call: TRBJ2-2
d_call: .
clone_size: .
cdr3_aa: CASSPTGGGPANTGELFF
cdr3_nt: TGTGCCAGCTCACCCACCGGGGGAGGACCCGCGAACACCGGGGAGCTGTTTTTT

v_call: TRBV29-1
j_call: TRBJ1-1
d_call: .
clone_size: .
cdr3_aa: CSVVQGGTEAFF
cdr3_nt: TGCAGCGTAGTACAGGGAGGGACTGAAGCTTTCTTT

v_call: TRBV6-5
j_call: TRBJ1-2
d_call: TRBD1
clone_size: .
cdr3_aa: CASNPGQGPYGYTF
cdr3_nt: TGTGCCAGCAACCCTGGACAGGGTCCCTATGGCTACACCTTC

v_call: TRBV7-9
j_call: TRBJ1-2
d_call: .
clone_size: .
cdr3_aa: CASSREGYGYTF
cdr3_nt: TGTGCCAGCAGCCGGGAGGGATATGGCTACACCTTC

v_call: TRBV6-2/TRBV6-3
j_call: TRBJ1-2
d_call: .
clone_size: .
cdr3_aa: CASSYSGRYGYTF
cdr3_nt: TGTGCCAGCAGTTACTCTGGGCGCTATGGCTACACCTTC

v_call: TRBV11-2
j_call: TRBJ2-6
d_call: .
clone_size: few
cdr3_aa: CASSWRAGSVSGANVLTF
cdr3_nt: TGTGCCAGCAGCTGGAGGGCGGGCTCGGTATCTGGGGCCAACGTCCTGACTTTC

v_call: TRBV27
j_call: TRBJ2-3
d_call: TRBD1
clone_size: .
cdr3_aa: CASGTGPRLGTQYF
cdr3_nt: TGTGCCAGCGGGACAGGGCCTAGACTAGGAACGCAGTATTTT

v_call: TRBV5-5
j_call: TRBJ1-5
d_call: .
clone_size: .
cdr3_aa: CASSAQTGLDQPQHF
cdr3_nt: TGTGCCAGCAGCGCCCAAACAGGGTTGGATCAGCCCCAGCATTTT

v_call: TRBV5-1
j_call: TRBJ1-4
d_call: TRBD1
clone_size: .
cdr3_aa: CASSPKSGTDEKLFF
cdr3_nt: TGCGCCAGCAGCCCGAAGTCCGGGACAGATGAAAAACTGTTTTTT

v_call: TRBV18
j_call: TRBJ1-5
d_call: .
clone_size: few
cdr3_aa: CASSRGVNQPQHF
cdr3_nt: TGTGCCAGCTCCCGGGGGGTCAATCAGCCCCAGCATTTT

v_call: TRBV5-1
j_call: TRBJ1-6
d_call: .
clone_size: few
cdr3_aa: CASSVSSYNSPLHF
cdr3_nt: TGCGCCAGCAGCGTGAGCTCCTATAATTCACCCCTCCACTTT